Listed below are T cell receptor beta chains from one sample, sequenced in a study of T cell responses to AZD1222 COVID-19 vaccine. Using immunoSEQ multiplex PCR, the repertoire was profiled, and TCRdb retains in-frame clones only, with some absent. The data contain roughly 140,000 clones, just under 95% of them singletons. The source was peripheral blood, collected on day 0 of AZD1222 vaccination. Every receptor here comes from an adult in good health. CDR3s include the opening cysteine and the closing phenylalanine or tryptophan. The D gene is left open where the match is weak. Size is stated for part of the rows, as once, few or many counts, or as a class when the clone is expanded.

V gene: TRBV24-1; D gene: .; clone size: .; J gene: TRBJ1-1; CDR3 DNA: TGTGCCACCAGTCCCGGGTTAAACACTGAAGCTTTCTTT; CDR3 protein: CATSPGLNTEAFF
V gene: TRBV2; D gene: .; clone size: .; J gene: TRBJ2-4; CDR3 DNA: TGTGCCAGCAGTGAGATAGAAGCCAAAAACATTCAGTACTTC; CDR3 protein: CASSEIEAKNIQYF
V gene: TRBV5-6; D gene: .; clone size: .; J gene: TRBJ1-5; CDR3 DNA: TGTGCCAGCAGCCTTGCAGCGAGGGATCAGCCCCAGCATTTT; CDR3 protein: CASSLAARDQPQHF
V gene: TRBV28; D gene: TRBD2; clone size: .; J gene: TRBJ2-7; CDR3 DNA: TGTGCCAGCAGTTTATCAAGGGCGGGAGGCTTTCTCTCCTACGAGCAGTACTTC; CDR3 protein: CASSLSRAGGFLSYEQYF
V gene: TRBV4-2; D gene: .; clone size: .; J gene: TRBJ2-7; CDR3 DNA: TGTGCCAGCAGCCAAGCCGGCAGGGCGATTGAGCAGTACTTC; CDR3 protein: CASSQAGRAIEQYF
V gene: TRBV30; D gene: .; clone size: .; J gene: TRBJ2-7; CDR3 DNA: TGTGCCTGGAGTGCCCTGCGGACGTCGGGAGAGCAGTACTTC; CDR3 protein: CAWSALRTSGEQYF
V gene: TRBV11-3; D gene: .; clone size: .; J gene: TRBJ1-1; CDR3 DNA: TGTGCCAGCAGCTTGGACAGGAACACTGAAGCTTTCTTT; CDR3 protein: CASSLDRNTEAFF
V gene: TRBV30; D gene: TRBD2; clone size: .; J gene: TRBJ2-3; CDR3 DNA: TGTGCCTGGAGTGGACAATTAGCGGGAGCGGGGGGAACGCAGTATTTT; CDR3 protein: CAWSGQLAGAGGTQYF
V gene: TRBV10-2; D gene: .; clone size: once; J gene: TRBJ2-2; CDR3 DNA: TGCGCCAGCAGTTGGAGTAGGAGGAACACCGGGGAGCTGTTTTTT; CDR3 protein: CASSWSRRNTGELFF
V gene: TRBV13; D gene: .; clone size: .; J gene: TRBJ2-1; CDR3 DNA: TGTGCCAGCCCTTGCGGGACAGCCCCCTACAATGAGCAGTTCTTC; CDR3 protein: CASPCGTAPYNEQFF
V gene: TRBV5-1; D gene: .; clone size: .; J gene: TRBJ2-1; CDR3 DNA: TGCGCCAGCAGCCCTTTTTCGAGCTCCTACAATGAGCAGTTCTTC; CDR3 protein: CASSPFSSSYNEQFF
V gene: TRBV29-1; D gene: TRBD2; clone size: once; J gene: TRBJ2-6; CDR3 DNA: TGCAGCGTTGGAGCGGGGTGGGGGTCTGGGGCCAACGTCCTGACTTTC; CDR3 protein: CSVGAGWGSGANVLTF
V gene: TRBV28; D gene: .; clone size: once; J gene: TRBJ1-5; CDR3 DNA: TGTGCCAGCAGCCCGGACGGAGATCAGCCCCAGCATTTT; CDR3 protein: CASSPDGDQPQHF
V gene: TRBV2; D gene: .; clone size: .; J gene: TRBJ1-4; CDR3 DNA: TGTGCCAGCAGTGAAGGACTCCTATGGCTAGGGGGAACTAATGAAAAACTGTTTTTT; CDR3 protein: CASSEGLLWLGGTNEKLFF
V gene: TRBV27; D gene: .; clone size: .; J gene: TRBJ1-6; CDR3 DNA: TGTGCCAGCAGTATGGGGTATAATTCACCCCTCCACTTT; CDR3 protein: CASSMGYNSPLHF
V gene: TRBV10-3; D gene: TRBD1; clone size: once; J gene: TRBJ1-1; CDR3 DNA: TGTGCCATCAGTGAGGTGGGACAGACGAACACTGAAGCTTTCTTT; CDR3 protein: CAISEVGQTNTEAFF
V gene: TRBV28; D gene: .; clone size: .; J gene: TRBJ2-1; CDR3 DNA: TGTGCCAGCAGCCGCTTCAATGAGCAGTTCTTC; CDR3 protein: CASSRFNEQFF
V gene: TRBV19; D gene: .; clone size: .; J gene: TRBJ2-1; CDR3 DNA: TGTGCCAGTAAGGAGAGCTCCTACAATGAGCAGTTCTTC; CDR3 protein: CASKESSYNEQFF
V gene: TRBV28; D gene: .; clone size: .; J gene: TRBJ1-3; CDR3 DNA: TGTGCCAGCAGTTTGTCAGGGAGTGAAAACACCATATATTTT; CDR3 protein: CASSLSGSENTIYF
V gene: TRBV5-6; D gene: .; clone size: once; J gene: TRBJ2-3; CDR3 DNA: TGTGCCAGCAGCCCCACCAGTCTCGGCACAGATACGCAGTATTTT; CDR3 protein: CASSPTSLGTDTQYF
V gene: TRBV11-1; D gene: TRBD1; clone size: .; J gene: TRBJ1-1; CDR3 DNA: TGTGCCAGCACCCGGGACAGGGGATCTGAAGCTTTCTTT; CDR3 protein: CASTRDRGSEAFF
V gene: TRBV9; D gene: TRBD2; clone size: .; J gene: TRBJ2-2; CDR3 DNA: TGTGCCAGCAGCGTAGCCAGCGGGAGGGCCGAGGGCACCGGGGAGCTGTTTTTT; CDR3 protein: CASSVASGRAEGTGELFF
V gene: TRBV15; D gene: .; clone size: .; J gene: TRBJ2-7; CDR3 DNA: TGTGCCACCAGCTTCTCGGGGGCAGGCCTCGAGCAGTACTTC; CDR3 protein: CATSFSGAGLEQYF
V gene: TRBV5-4; D gene: .; clone size: .; J gene: TRBJ2-7; CDR3 DNA: TGTGCCAGCAGCTCGGTCACCTACGAGCAGTACTTC; CDR3 protein: CASSSVTYEQYF
V gene: TRBV28; D gene: TRBD1; clone size: .; J gene: TRBJ1-2; CDR3 DNA: TGTGCCAGCAGTTTATGGGCTACAGGGGGTAGAAGCTATGGCTACACCTTC; CDR3 protein: CASSLWATGGRSYGYTF
V gene: TRBV3-1/TRBV3-2; D gene: .; clone size: .; J gene: TRBJ2-3; CDR3 DNA: TGTGCCAGCAGCCATCTTGCGGAAGGCACAGATACGCAGTATTTT; CDR3 protein: CASSHLAEGTDTQYF
V gene: TRBV7-2; D gene: .; clone size: .; J gene: TRBJ1-5; CDR3 DNA: TGTGCCAGCAGCTTAGGGAGGCTGACAGCCCAGCATTTT; CDR3 protein: CASSLGRLTAQHF
V gene: TRBV5-1; D gene: .; clone size: .; J gene: TRBJ2-7; CDR3 DNA: TGCGCCAGCAGCTTGATCGTGAACGAGCAGTACTTC; CDR3 protein: CASSLIVNEQYF
V gene: TRBV7-2; D gene: TRBD2; clone size: .; J gene: TRBJ2-1; CDR3 DNA: TGTGCCAGCAGCTTAGTCGGGGGGTACTACAATGAGCAGTTCTTC; CDR3 protein: CASSLVGGYYNEQFF
V gene: TRBV28; D gene: .; clone size: .; J gene: TRBJ1-2; CDR3 DNA: TGTGCCAGCAGTAAGCCCCGGACAGAATCTAACTATGGCTACACCTTC; CDR3 protein: CASSKPRTESNYGYTF
V gene: TRBV6-5; D gene: .; clone size: .; J gene: TRBJ1-3; CDR3 DNA: TGTGCCAGCAGCCCACAGGGAGGTGGAAACACCATATATTTT; CDR3 protein: CASSPQGGGNTIYF
V gene: TRBV6-2/TRBV6-3; D gene: .; clone size: .; J gene: TRBJ1-2; CDR3 DNA: TGTGCCAGCAGTCCGACAGCCTCTCCTGTCTACACCTTC; CDR3 protein: CASSPTASPVYTF
V gene: TRBV7-2; D gene: TRBD2; clone size: .; J gene: TRBJ2-3; CDR3 DNA: TGTGCCAGCAGCCTCGCAGGACTAGCCCGAAGGGGCCGCGGGGATACGCAGTATTTT; CDR3 protein: CASSLAGLARRGRGDTQYF
V gene: TRBV20-1; D gene: .; clone size: .; J gene: TRBJ1-2; CDR3 DNA: TGCAGTGCTAGAGATCTTGGCTACACCTTC; CDR3 protein: CSARDLGYTF
V gene: TRBV29-1; D gene: .; clone size: .; J gene: TRBJ2-7; CDR3 DNA: TGCAGCGTTGTGACGGACGACTCCTACGAGCAGTACTTC; CDR3 protein: CSVVTDDSYEQYF
V gene: TRBV3-1/TRBV3-2; D gene: .; clone size: .; J gene: TRBJ2-6; CDR3 DNA: TGTGCCAGCAGCCAAGAGCGGGAAGACGCGGGGGCCAACGTCCTGACTTTC; CDR3 protein: CASSQEREDAGANVLTF
V gene: TRBV5-4; D gene: .; clone size: .; J gene: TRBJ1-1; CDR3 DNA: TGTGCCAGCAGCCAAGGGGCGGGTGGAGCTTTCTTT; CDR3 protein: CASSQGAGGAFF
V gene: TRBV3-1/TRBV3-2; D gene: .; clone size: .; J gene: TRBJ2-7; CDR3 DNA: TGTGCCAGCAGCCAAGCCCCGGGACAATATGAGCAGTACTTC; CDR3 protein: CASSQAPGQYEQYF
V gene: TRBV5-1; D gene: .; clone size: .; J gene: TRBJ2-7; CDR3 DNA: TGCGCCAGCAGCTACTACTCGACAGCCATCTACGAGCAGTACTTC; CDR3 protein: CASSYYSTAIYEQYF
V gene: TRBV29-1; D gene: .; clone size: .; J gene: TRBJ1-5; CDR3 DNA: TGCAGCGTTGCGGAGGCCCCGGACGGGCAGCCCCAGCATTTT; CDR3 protein: CSVAEAPDGQPQHF
V gene: TRBV28; D gene: TRBD2; clone size: .; J gene: TRBJ2-1; CDR3 DNA: TGTGCCAGCAGACCGACCTTAGCGGGTAGGGTGAGTGAGCAGTTCTTC; CDR3 protein: CASRPTLAGRVSEQFF
V gene: TRBV7-9; D gene: .; clone size: .; J gene: TRBJ1-1; CDR3 DNA: TGTGCCAGCAGCTTCGGTGCACGGAAGAACACTGAAGCTTTCTTT; CDR3 protein: CASSFGARKNTEAFF
V gene: TRBV11-2; D gene: TRBD1; clone size: .; J gene: TRBJ2-7; CDR3 DNA: TGTGCCAGCAGCAGCAACAGGGGAACCTACGAGCAGTACTTC; CDR3 protein: CASSSNRGTYEQYF
V gene: TRBV5-1; D gene: TRBD1; clone size: .; J gene: TRBJ1-1; CDR3 DNA: TGCGCCAGCAGCTCCGGGACAGGCCTTAACACTGAAGCTTTCTTT; CDR3 protein: CASSSGTGLNTEAFF
V gene: TRBV6-5; D gene: TRBD2; clone size: .; J gene: TRBJ2-7; CDR3 DNA: TGTGCCAGCAGTTACGGGTTGGCGGGAGGGCTCTACGAGCAGTACTTC; CDR3 protein: CASSYGLAGGLYEQYF
V gene: TRBV19; D gene: .; clone size: .; J gene: TRBJ1-5; CDR3 DNA: TGTGCCAGTAGTATTGGATATAGCAATCAGCCCCAGCATTTT; CDR3 protein: CASSIGYSNQPQHF
V gene: TRBV5-1; D gene: .; clone size: .; J gene: TRBJ2-1; CDR3 DNA: TGCGCCAGCAGGCCGAACAGGGATGGGGAGCAGTTCTTC; CDR3 protein: CASRPNRDGEQFF
V gene: TRBV10-2; D gene: .; clone size: .; J gene: TRBJ1-5; CDR3 DNA: TGCGCCAGCAGTCCGGACAGTTTGATCAATCAGCCCCAGCATTTT; CDR3 protein: CASSPDSLINQPQHF
V gene: TRBV5-1; D gene: TRBD2; clone size: .; J gene: TRBJ2-1; CDR3 DNA: TGCGCCAGCAGCAGGGGACTAGCGGGAGAGAATGAGCAGTTCTTC; CDR3 protein: CASSRGLAGENEQFF
V gene: TRBV2; D gene: .; clone size: .; J gene: TRBJ1-4; CDR3 DNA: TGTGCCAGCAGTGTGGGACTAGGAGCAGAAAAACTGTTTTTT; CDR3 protein: CASSVGLGAEKLFF
V gene: TRBV24-1; D gene: .; clone size: .; J gene: TRBJ1-2; CDR3 DNA: TGTGCCACCAGAGGCCCGGGCCACCCTTCCTATGGCTACACCTTC; CDR3 protein: CATRGPGHPSYGYTF
V gene: TRBV6-4; D gene: .; clone size: .; J gene: TRBJ2-6; CDR3 DNA: TGTGCCAGCACCTCGGCGATGGGCACTGGGGCCAACGTCCTGACTTTC; CDR3 protein: CASTSAMGTGANVLTF
V gene: TRBV6-5; D gene: .; clone size: .; J gene: TRBJ1-4; CDR3 DNA: TGTGCCAGCACCCCAGGGGAGGAGAGTGAAAAACTGTTTTTT; CDR3 protein: CASTPGEESEKLFF
V gene: TRBV18; D gene: .; clone size: .; J gene: TRBJ1-6; CDR3 DNA: TGTGCCAGCTCACCTTTAGGGGGTCGGAATTCACCCCTCCACTTT; CDR3 protein: CASSPLGGRNSPLHF
V gene: TRBV7-8; D gene: TRBD1; clone size: .; J gene: TRBJ1-2; CDR3 DNA: TGTGCCAGCAGCTTCGTTCCCTCCGGGACAGGATCCAACTATGGCTACACCTTC; CDR3 protein: CASSFVPSGTGSNYGYTF
V gene: TRBV6-5; D gene: .; clone size: .; J gene: TRBJ1-2; CDR3 DNA: TGTGCCAGCAGTTACGGCAGGTCGAGCTATGGCTACACCTTC; CDR3 protein: CASSYGRSSYGYTF
V gene: TRBV5-1; D gene: .; clone size: .; J gene: TRBJ2-3; CDR3 DNA: TGCGCCAGCAGCCTAAGACTGCAGGATACGCAGTATTTT; CDR3 protein: CASSLRLQDTQYF
V gene: TRBV5-1; D gene: TRBD2; clone size: .; J gene: TRBJ2-1; CDR3 DNA: TGCGCCAGCAGCTTTAGCGGGGGGGAGCAGTTCTTC; CDR3 protein: CASSFSGGEQFF